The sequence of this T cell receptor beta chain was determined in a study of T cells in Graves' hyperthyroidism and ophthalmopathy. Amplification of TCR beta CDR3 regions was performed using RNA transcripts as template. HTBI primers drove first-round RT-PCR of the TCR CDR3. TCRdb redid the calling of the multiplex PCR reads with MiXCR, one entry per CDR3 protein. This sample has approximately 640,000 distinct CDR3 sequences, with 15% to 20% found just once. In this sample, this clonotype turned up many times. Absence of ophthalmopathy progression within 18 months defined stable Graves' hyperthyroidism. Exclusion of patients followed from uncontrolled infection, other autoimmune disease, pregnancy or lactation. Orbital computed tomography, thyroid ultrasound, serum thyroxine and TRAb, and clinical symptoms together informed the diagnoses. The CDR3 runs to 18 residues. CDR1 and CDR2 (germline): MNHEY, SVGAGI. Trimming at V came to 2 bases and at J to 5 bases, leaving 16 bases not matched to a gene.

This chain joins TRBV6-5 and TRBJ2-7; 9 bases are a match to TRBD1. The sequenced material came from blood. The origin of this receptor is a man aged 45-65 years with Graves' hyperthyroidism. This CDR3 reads CASSYGGGPGQGFHEQYF. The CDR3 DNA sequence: TGTGCCAGCAGTTACGGAGGGGGTCCGGGACAGGGATTCCACGAGCAGTACTTC.